Shown below are 14 T cell receptor beta chains from a single sample sequenced in a study of technical replicates of blood from several donors. Produced via immunoSEQ multiplex PCR; TCRdb's table is partial and in-frame only. The sample lists just over 95,000 clones, over 85% seen once, with roughly 0.35% in the top ten. Sequencing was carried out using T cells isolated from PBMCs. The receptors come from a human donor in good health.

This rearrangement joins TRBV6-5 to TRBJ2-7; 9 bases match TRBD1. The CDR3 totals 13 residues. Germline assignment: CDR1 MNHEY and CDR2 SVGAGI. The ends lost 8 bases at V and 6 bases at J; junction bases unmatched: 8. CDR3 loop: CASAGTGFREQYF. The CDR3 nucleotides are TGTGCCAGCGCTGGGACAGGGTTTCGCGAGCAGTACTTC.

V gene TRBV6-6 combines with J gene TRBJ2-3; a possible D gene is TRBD1 (6 bases). The germline V and J ends were trimmed by 7 bases and 2 bases, with 13 bases remaining between them. The CDR3 runs to 14 residues. Germline CDR1 reads MNHNY; CDR2 reads SVGAGI (reference sequence). CDR3 nucleotides: TGTGCCAGCAACACAGGGCGGGTCACAGATACGCAGTATTTT. As protein: CASNTGRVTDTQYF.

The rearrangement joins TRBV5-6 to TRBJ2-7, with a weak D call TRBD1 (6 bases). V dropped 5 bases and J dropped 3 bases, with 18 bases sitting between them. The CDR3 length is 15 residues. CDR1 and CDR2 from the germline V gene are SGHDT and YYEEEE. CDR3 bases: TGTGCCAGCAGTTATCCCGGGACAAGCAACTACGAGCAGTACTTC. Its translation: CASSYPGTSNYEQYF.

The genes are TRBV5-4 and TRBJ2-5; D unresolved. Germline CDR1 is SGHNT and CDR2 is YYREEE (reference sequence). This CDR3 contains 13 residues. V shed 1 base and J shed 1 base, with 5 bases lying between them. The CDR3 DNA is TGTGCCAGCAGCTTGAGTAGCCAAGAGACCCAGTACTTC. It encodes CASSLSSQETQYF.

The rearrangement joins TRBV19 to TRBJ1-1, with 7 bases that match TRBD1. CDR1 is LNHDA, CDR2 SQIVND, per germline (reference sequence). The CDR3 length is 15 residues. The trim removed 10 bases at V and 4 bases at J, leaving 15 bases unmatched. The CDR3 here is CATWWPPGDSTEAFF. The DNA for the CDR3 is TGTGCCACGTGGTGGCCACCCGGGGACAGCACTGAAGCTTTCTTT.

The chain combines TRBV6-1 with TRBJ2-2, with 11 bases matching TRBD2. The V and J ends lost 2 bases and 7 bases, in that order; junction bases with no gene match: 9. The CDR3 contains 17 residues. CDR1 is MNHNS, CDR2 SASEGT, per germline. CDR3 DNA: TGTGCCAGCAGTGAACATAGCGGGAGGGCCTGGGTCGGGGAGCTGTTTTTT. It translates to CASSEHSGRAWVGELFF.

The chain recombines TRBV9 with TRBJ2-5; D gene uncertain. The CDR3 has 15 amino acids. The ends were cut back, 1 base at V and 0 bases at J, with 10 bases in the middle. The germline CDR1 and CDR2 sequences are SGDLS and YYNGEE. The CDR3: CASSVSPWYQETQYF. The CDR3 coding sequence is TGTGCCAGCAGCGTAAGCCCTTGGTACCAAGAGACCCAGTACTTC.

This clone was observed once. The V gene is TRBV9, the J gene TRBJ1-2, with D possibly TRBD1 on 5 matching bases. The CDR3 is 18 amino acids. V gave up 6 bases and J gave up 4 bases, with 28 bases separating them. Germline CDR1 reads SGDLS; CDR2 reads YYNGEE. The CDR3 protein is CASTPGGLRDHVPYGYTF. The CDR3 DNA sequence: TGTGCCAGCACTCCGGGGGGTCTCCGGGACCACGTCCCCTATGGCTACACCTTC.

The rearrangement links TRBV6-5 to TRBJ1-5; D is possibly TRBD1 (6 bases). The V and J ends lost 2 bases and 7 bases respectively, with 15 bases between them. In germline, CDR1 is MNHEY, CDR2 SVGAGI. The CDR3 is made up of 15 amino acids. CDR3 in DNA: TGTGCCAGCAGTTACAGTCGGGGGGGCCTACAGCCCCAGCATTTT. Amino acids: CASSYSRGGLQPQHF.

CDR3 loop: CASSPRYRGHYSEQYF. The CDR3 DNA is TGTGCCAGCAGCCCTCGTTACAGGGGGCATTACTCCGAGCAGTACTTC. This chain connects TRBV28 to TRBJ2-7; 9 nucleotides line up with TRBD1. CDR3 length: 16 amino acids. Germline CDR1 is MDHEN and CDR2 is SYDVKM. V lost 6 bases, J lost 6 bases, and 15 bases stayed unmatched. Together with reference TRBV28 and TRBJ2-7, the CDR3 gives the full variable domain: DVKVTQSSRYLVKRTGEKVFLECVQDMDHENMFWYRQDPGLGLRLIYFSYDVKMKEKGDIPEGYSVSREKKERFSLILESASTNQTSMYLCASSPRYRGHYSEQYFGPGTRLTVT.

V usage is TRBV18 and J usage is TRBJ2-5; TRBD2 matches at 11 bases. V was clipped by 4 bases and J by 0 bases; unmatched bases: 7. Per the germline V gene, CDR1 is KGHSH and CDR2 is LQKENI. This CDR3 has 17 residues. CDR3 region: CASSLLGLAGYQETQYF. CDR3 bases: TGTGCCAGCTCACTCCTAGGACTAGCGGGTTACCAAGAGACCCAGTACTTC.

The J gene is TRBJ1-5, the V gene TRBV27; 10 bases map to TRBD1. The V and J ends lost 6 bases and 3 bases, in that order; junction bases with no gene match: 8. CDR1 MNHEY and CDR2 SMNVEV come from the germline V gene (reference sequence). The CDR3 is made up of 16 amino acids. This CDR3 is CASSLGTGAHNQPQHF. In nucleotides, the CDR3 is TGTGCCAGCAGCTTAGGGACAGGGGCCCACAATCAGCCCCAGCATTTT.

The DNA of the CDR3 is TGTGCCACCAGCAGAGATTGGGCGGGAGGGAGCTCTGGGGCCAACGTCCTGACTTTC. This sequence encodes CATSRDWAGGSSGANVLTF. This chain joins TRBV15 and TRBJ2-6, with TRBD2 identical over 9 bases. This CDR3 is 19 amino acids long. V was clipped by 0 bases and J by 0 bases; unmatched bases: 6. Germline CDR1 is LNHNV and CDR2 is YYDKDF (reference sequence).

This clone was detected once. This chain joins TRBV5-1 and TRBJ1-4, with D perhaps matching TRBD1 (5 bases). Germline lookup yields CDR1 SGHRS and CDR2 YFSETQ. V dropped 4 bases and J dropped 5 bases, with 15 bases sitting between them. This CDR3 has 15 residues. For the CDR3, the DNA is TGCGCCAGCAGCGTAATGACAGCCTTAAATGAAAAACTGTTTTTT. Protein: CASSVMTALNEKLFF.